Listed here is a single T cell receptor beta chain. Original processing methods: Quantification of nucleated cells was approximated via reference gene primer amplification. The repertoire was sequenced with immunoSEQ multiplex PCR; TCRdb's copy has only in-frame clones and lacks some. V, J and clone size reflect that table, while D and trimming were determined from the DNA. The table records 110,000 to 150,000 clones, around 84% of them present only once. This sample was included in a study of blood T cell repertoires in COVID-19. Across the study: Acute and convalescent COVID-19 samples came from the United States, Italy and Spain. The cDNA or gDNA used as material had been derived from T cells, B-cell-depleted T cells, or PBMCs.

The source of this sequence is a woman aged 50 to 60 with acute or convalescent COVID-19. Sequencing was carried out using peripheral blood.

The CDR3 protein is CASSFNTEAFF. CDR3 in DNA: TGTGCCAGCAGCTTTAATACTGAAGCTTTCTTT. The chain combines TRBV5-5 with TRBJ1-1; D unclear. Germline V lookup: CDR1 SGHKS, CDR2 YYEKEE (reference sequence). The CDR3 is 11 amino acids. Trimming left V 2 bases short and J 5 bases short, with 4 bases between.